One sample yielded the 23 T cell receptor beta chains listed below, sequenced in a study of T cells in women clearing cervical HPV infection (dated by TCRdb to the late 2010s). Libraries were prepared through the immunoSEQ multiplex PCR assay. Not all clones reach the TCRdb copy of this immuneACCESS table, which keeps in-frame sequences only. Checked studies attribute under half of the gap to unresolved V genes and leave the rest unexplained. The table of this sample itemizes approximately 34,000 clones. 1.4% of the sample belongs to the ten largest clones. The sequenced material came from blood buffy coat. All receptors come from a woman aged 18 to 75 with a cervical HPV16 infection that either progressed to CIN3+ or cleared (not recorded which).

Comment on this clone: With the read ending 3 residues before the CDR3 end, the germline J gene is used to fill in that end. The chain employs TRBV6-1 and TRBJ1-2, with 7 nucleotides matching TRBD1. The V and J ends lost 3 bases and 5 bases, in that order; junction bases with no gene match: 3. CDR1 and CDR2 (germline): MNHNS, SASEGT. This CDR3 is built from 13 residues. CDR3 amino acids: CASSDVQGYGYTF. CDR3 DNA, as far as it was read: TGTGCCAGCAGTGATGTACAGGGGTATGGC.

Note on this clone: The read terminates 3 residues ahead of where the CDR3 ends, so the germline J gene completes it. The V call is TRBV11-3, the J call TRBJ2-3; unclear D gene. The CDR3 totals 11 residues. Per the germline V gene, CDR1 is SGHNT and CDR2 is YENEEA. Trimming took 5 bases from V and 2 from J, leaving 2 bases between them. The sequenced CDR3 bases are TGTGCCAGCAGCCTCACAGATACG. Amino acid sequence: CASSLTDT. The full CDR3 protein reads CASSLTDTQYF. Full variable domain (remainder filled in from reference TRBV11-3 and TRBJ2-3): EAGVVQSPRYKIIEKKQPVAFWCNPISGHNTLYWYLQNLGQGPELLIRYENEEAVDDSQLPKDRFSAERLKGVDSTLKIQPAELGDSAVYLCASSLTDTQYFGPGTRLTVL.

As concerns this clone: The CDR3 end falls 3 residues outside the read, so it is completed with the germline J gene. V usage is TRBV5-6 and J usage is TRBJ2-5; 8 bases map to TRBD2. V was pared by 6 bases and J by 4 bases, with 8 bases of the junction left unmatched. The CDR3 is 14 amino acids. In germline, CDR1 is SGHDT, CDR2 YYEEEE. CDR3 sequence: CASIQRERVETQYF. CDR3 DNA (partial): TGTGCCAGCATCCAGCGGGAGAGGGTAGAGACC.

Regarding this clone: The read ends 3 residues early relative to the CDR3; the germline J gene fills the gap. The chain is built from TRBV6-1 and TRBJ1-1; D is perhaps TRBD1 (5 bases). The germline gives CDR1 MNHNS, CDR2 SASEGT. V was shortened by 4 bases and J by 1 base, with 10 bases between the two germline ends. This CDR3 contains 14 residues. The CDR3 is CASSVIDRNTEAFF. The part of the CDR3 DNA that was read is TGTGCCAGCAGTGTTATAGACAGGAACACTGAA.

Comments on this clone: The read comes to an end 3 residues before the CDR3 does, leaving the germline J gene to fill in the end. The rearrangement uses TRBV7-3 and TRBJ2-7, with a tentative D call TRBD1 (6 bases). V was shortened by 7 bases and J by 5 bases, with 18 bases between the two germline ends. Germline values: CDR1 SGHTA, CDR2 FQGTGA. CDR3 size: 14 residues. The sequenced CDR3 bases are TGTGCCAGCATTCCATCACAGGGATCCGACGAG. It translates to CASIPSQGSDE. The CDR3, in full, reads CASIPSQGSDEQYF.

Remarks on this clone: The read gets to within 3 residues of the CDR3 end, and the germline J gene fills in the rest. V usage is TRBV19 and J usage is TRBJ1-1; TRBD1 aligns across 7 bases. Trimming took 2 bases from V and 4 from J; bases not matched to a gene: 4. This CDR3 contains 14 residues. Germline V gives CDR1 LNHDA, CDR2 SQIVND (reference sequence). The chain's CDR3 is CASSITGEGTEAFF. The CDR3 bases that were read are TGTGCCAGTAGTATAACAGGGGAGGGCACTGAA. Full variable domain (remainder filled in from reference TRBV19 and TRBJ1-1): DGGITQSPKYLFRKEGQNVTLSCEQNLNHDAMYWYRQDPGQGLRLIYYSQIVNDFQKGDIAEGYSVSREKKESFPLTVTSAQKNPTAFYLCASSITGEGTEAFFGQGTRLTVV.

In the case of this clone: The read is 3 residues too short to cover the CDR3 end, so that end is filled in from the germline J gene. This sequence joins TRBV7-9 and TRBJ2-7, with D unclear. The V end was cut by 2 bases, the J end by 0 bases, with 8 bases between. The CDR3 runs 14 residues. Germline CDR1 SEHNR, CDR2 FQNEAQ (reference sequence). The CDR3: CASSLTQSSYEQYF. The CDR3 bases that were read are TGTGCCAGCAGCTTAACCCAGAGCTCCTACGAG.

Regarding this clone: The observed sequence ends 3 residues before the CDR3 terminus, with the missing tail filled in from the germline J gene. V is TRBV11-3 and J is TRBJ2-7; D perhaps matches TRBD2 (6 bases). V gave up 10 bases and J gave up 0 bases, with 16 bases separating them. The CDR3 covers 14 residues. CDR1 and CDR2 from the germline V gene are SGHNT and YENEEA. The CDR3 here is CANLPSANSYEQYF. The DNA read from the CDR3 is TGTGCCAACCTGCCTAGCGCCAACTCCTACGAG.

To note about this clone: The read terminates 3 residues ahead of where the CDR3 ends, so the germline J gene completes it. V and J are TRBV5-1 and TRBJ2-1; perhaps TRBD2 as D (6 bases). The V gene's germline CDR1 is SGHRS and CDR2 YFSETQ. The CDR3 is 14 amino acids. With 0 bases removed from V and 6 bases from J, the gap between germline ends came to 10 bases. The CDR3 protein is CASSLDPSANEQFF. The sequenced part of the CDR3 DNA is TGCGCCAGCAGCTTGGATCCTAGCGCCAATGAG.

Remarks on this clone: The missing CDR3 end, 3 residues past where the read stops, is filled in from the germline J gene. This chain links TRBV20-1 with TRBJ2-6, with no clear D. The CDR3 has 14 amino acids. Germline values: CDR1 DFQATT, CDR2 SNEGSKA (reference sequence). V lost 1 base and J 4 bases, leaving 8 bases between the germline ends. Incomplete CDR3 DNA: TGCAGTGCTAGAGTAGGGCAAGGGGCCAACGTC. It specifies CSARVGQGANV. The full CDR3 reads CSARVGQGANVLTF.

As for this clone: The read terminates 3 residues before the CDR3 end, so the remaining end is supplied by the germline J gene. This chain links TRBV2 with TRBJ2-5, with 9 bases that match TRBD1. Germline loops: CDR1 SNHLY, CDR2 FYNNEI. V shed 5 bases, J shed 2 bases, and the junction held 6 bases outside the gene matches. There are 15 residues in the CDR3. The part of the CDR3 DNA that was read is TGTGCCAGCAGTCGGACAGGGGCCCCACAAGAGACC. Amino acid sequence: CASSRTGAPQET. The full CDR3 sequence reads CASSRTGAPQETQYF.

About this clone: The DNA ends 3 residues before the CDR3 does, and the rest of the CDR3 is filled in from the germline J gene. The V call is TRBV7-9, the J call TRBJ1-2; no reliable D call. The CDR3 runs 12 residues. The germline CDR1 and CDR2 sequences are SEHNR and FQNEAQ (reference sequence). The CDR3 here is CASSLTSGSYTF. The DNA read from the CDR3 is TGTGCCAGCAGCTTGACTAGCGGGAGC.

Regarding this clone: The read falls 3 residues short of the CDR3 end, and the missing part is taken from the germline J gene. The chain uses TRBV11-3 and TRBJ2-7, with D unresolved. The V end lost 0 bases, the J end lost 3 bases, and 6 bases lay between the germline ends. Germline CDR1 is SGHNT and CDR2 is YENEEA. The CDR3 has 13 amino acids. This chain's CDR3 is CASSLDSGYEQYF. The part of the CDR3 DNA that was read is TGTGCCAGCAGCTTAGATTCGGGCTACGAG.

The CDR3 here is CASSPGGFNEKLFF. Incomplete CDR3 DNA: TGTGCCAGCAGCCCGGGGGGGTTTAATGAAAAG. The chain carries TRBV7-9 and TRBJ2-2; TRBD2 agrees at 8 bases. Read coverage stops 3 residues before the CDR3 terminus; the germline J gene supplies the remainder. Germline assignment: CDR1 SEHNR and CDR2 FQNEAQ (reference sequence). The CDR3 length is 14 residues.

As to this clone: The CDR3 goes on 3 residues after the read ends, and that part is filled in from the germline J gene. This chain links TRBV30 with TRBJ1-1; tentatively, D is TRBD1 (5 bases). The germline V and J ends were trimmed by 1 base and 2 bases, with 20 bases remaining between them. Germline CDR1 is GTSNPN and CDR2 is SVGIG (reference sequence). CDR3 size: 17 residues. This CDR3 reads CAWSGMSPTGPNTEAFF. The part of the CDR3 DNA that was read is TGTGCCTGGAGTGGAATGTCCCCTACAGGTCCTAACACTGAA.

As for this clone: The read gets to within 3 residues of the CDR3 end, and the germline J gene fills in the rest. This chain uses TRBV30 with TRBJ1-6; 7 nucleotides match TRBD1. Germline CDR1 reads GTSNPN; CDR2 reads SVGIG (reference sequence). Germline trimming cut 3 bases from V and 10 bases from J; bases unmatched to any gene: 15. This CDR3 spans 16 amino acids. The CDR3 bases that were read are TGTGCCTGGAGGCCAGGGGGGTGGCAGGTCGCCTCACCC. Translating gives CAWRPGGWQVASP. The entire CDR3 is CAWRPGGWQVASPLHF.

With respect to this clone: The CDR3 is cut off 3 residues early in the read; its end comes from the germline J gene. V is TRBV18 and J is TRBJ2-1, with a tentative D call TRBD2 (5 bases). CDR3 length: 13 amino acids. From germline, CDR1 is KGHSH and CDR2 LQKENI. Trimming removed 3 bases from V and 5 bases from J, with 8 bases in between. The CDR3 spells CASSPGLNNEQFF. The sequenced CDR3 bases are TGTGCCAGCTCACCCGGACTTAACAATGAG.

About this clone itself: The CDR3 is cut off 3 residues early in the read; its end comes from the germline J gene. V gene TRBV7-3 combines with J gene TRBJ1-6; D ambiguous. CDR1 and CDR2 (germline): SGHTA, FQGTGA. The V end lost 4 bases, the J end lost 7 bases, and 8 bases lay between the germline ends. The CDR3 is made up of 13 amino acids. CDR3 residues: CASSSLANSPLHF. CDR3 bases read: TGTGCCAGCAGCTCCCTGGCCAATTCACCC.

In regard to this clone: The read terminates 3 residues before the CDR3 end, so the remaining end is supplied by the germline J gene. The chain couples TRBV2 to TRBJ2-1; TRBD2 matches at 11 bases. Germline V gene data show CDR1 as SNHLY and CDR2 as FYNNEI. The CDR3 runs to 13 residues. V lost 8 bases, J lost 9 bases, and 6 bases stayed unmatched. This chain's CDR3 is CASGVAGGGEQFF. CDR3 DNA (partial): TGTGCCAGCGGGGTAGCGGGAGGGGGTGAG.

Measured by frequency, this clone is medium-sized. The CDR3 end falls 3 residues outside the read, so it is completed with the germline J gene. This chain links TRBV12-3 or TRBV12-4 with TRBJ2-7, with D maybe TRBD1 (5 bases). Trimming stripped 3 bases from V and 5 bases from J, with 11 bases between. This CDR3 has 13 amino acids. CDR3 region: CASSFSRVHEQYF. The sequenced CDR3 bases are TGTGCCAGCAGTTTTTCCAGGGTACACGAG.

A remark on this clone: Sequencing ends 3 residues short of the CDR3 end; the germline J gene provides the rest. The gene calls are TRBV5-1 and TRBJ2-7, with D possibly TRBD1 on 6 matching bases. Germline assignment: CDR1 SGHRS and CDR2 YFSETQ. V was clipped by 2 bases and J by 1 base, with 10 bases between them. This CDR3 has 14 residues. The covered CDR3 bases are TGCGCCAGCAGCTTAGGAGGACAGTCCTACGAG. The encoded protein is CASSLGGQSYE. The whole CDR3 is CASSLGGQSYEQYF.

Incomplete CDR3 DNA: TGTGCCAGCTCGCCCCGGGACAGGGTGAAGGCTGGGGTCTACGAG. As protein: CASSPRDRVKAGVYE. The complete CDR3 protein is CASSPRDRVKAGVYEQYF. The chain recombines TRBV18 with TRBJ2-7; 9 bases agree with TRBD1. The read ends 3 residues early relative to the CDR3; the germline J gene fills the gap. The CDR3 contains 18 residues. Germline assignment: CDR1 KGHSH and CDR2 LQKENI. The trim removed 6 bases at V and 3 bases at J, leaving 18 bases unmatched.

On this clone: At one end, the junction sequence differs from germline, possibly due to a read error. The sequenced fragment ends 3 residues before the CDR3 boundary, so the rest is inferred from the germline J gene. In the same sample, other DNA sequences code for this CDR3. The chain joins TRBV30 to TRBJ1-3, with TRBD1 as a possible D gene (6 bases). The germline gives CDR1 GTSNPN, CDR2 SVGIG (reference sequence). There are 13 residues in the CDR3. The CDR3 DNA, read in part, is TGTGCCTGGAGACAGGGCGGGGGAAACACT. Translated: CAWRQGGGNT. The whole CDR3 is CAWRQGGGNTIYF.